This TCR beta chain was identified during a study of T cell responses to AZD1222 COVID-19 vaccine. Whole-study findings and limits: Reportedly, nearly half of unique spike TCRs recognized epitopes outside B.1.351/B.1.1.7 mutations.

The CDR3 sequence is 16 residues long. Trimming stripped 2 bases from V and 0 bases from J, with 13 bases between. The germline gives CDR1 MNHEY, CDR2 SMNVEV (reference sequence). Of note for this clone: Its antigen is still unknown.

TCRdb's copy holds only in-frame clones and misses some; the assay was immunoSEQ multiplex PCR. The sample records 150,000 to 200,000 clones, approximately 90% being singletons. The source is an adult in good health. This specimen consisted of peripheral blood, obtained on day 0 of AZD1222 vaccination. The chain joins TRBV27 to TRBJ1-1; D unclear. The CDR3 DNA reads as TGTGCCAGCAGTTTACGGAAGGGATATTTGAACACTGAAGCTTTCTTT. It translates to CASSLRKGYLNTEAFF.